This T cell receptor (beta chain) was captured in a study of OX40 agonist ivuxolimab in advanced cancers. Germline trimming cut 7 bases from V and 9 bases from J; bases unmatched to any gene: 18. Germline-derived CDR1 and CDR2 are MNHNS and SASEGT. The CDR3 length is 15 residues. The repertoire was sequenced with immunoSEQ multiplex PCR; TCRdb's copy has only in-frame clones and lacks some. The data contain about 21,000 clones, around 82% of them seen just once; the ten biggest clones take up 30% to 35%. This specimen was CD4+ or CD8+ T cells sorted from blood, taken in a trial of the OX40 agonist ivuxolimab. V and J are TRBV6-1 and TRBJ2-7, with 7 bases lining up with TRBD1. The TCR sequence derives from an adult with an advanced solid tumor such as melanoma, head and neck, liver or kidney cancer. CDR3 sequence (DNA): TGTGCCAGCAATTTGCCTGACAGGGACAGTCTATGGCAGTACTTC. This translates into CASNLPDRDSLWQYF.